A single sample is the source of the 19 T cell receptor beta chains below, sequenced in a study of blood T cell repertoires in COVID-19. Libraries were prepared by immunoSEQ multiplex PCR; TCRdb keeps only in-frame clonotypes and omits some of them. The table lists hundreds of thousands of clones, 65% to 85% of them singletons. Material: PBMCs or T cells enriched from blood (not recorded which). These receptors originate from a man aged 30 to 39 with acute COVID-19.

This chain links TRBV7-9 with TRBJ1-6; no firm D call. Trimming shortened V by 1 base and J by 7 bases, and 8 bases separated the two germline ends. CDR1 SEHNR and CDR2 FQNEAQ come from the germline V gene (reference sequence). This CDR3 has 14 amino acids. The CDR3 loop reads CASSLGLQNSPLHF. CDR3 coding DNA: TGTGCCAGCAGCTTAGGACTGCAAAATTCACCCCTCCACTTT.

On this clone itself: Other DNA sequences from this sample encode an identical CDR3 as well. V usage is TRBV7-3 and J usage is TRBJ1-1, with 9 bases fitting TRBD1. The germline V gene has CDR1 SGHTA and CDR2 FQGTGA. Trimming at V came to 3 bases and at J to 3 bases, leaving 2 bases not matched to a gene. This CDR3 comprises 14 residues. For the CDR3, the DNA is TGTGCCAGCAGCTTGGGACAGGGTGACACTGAAGCTTTCTTT. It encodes CASSLGQGDTEAFF.

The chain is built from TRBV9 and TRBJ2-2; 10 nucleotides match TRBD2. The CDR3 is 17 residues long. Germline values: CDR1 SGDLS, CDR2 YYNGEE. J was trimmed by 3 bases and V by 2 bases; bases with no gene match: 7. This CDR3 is CASSVVASGGYTGELFF. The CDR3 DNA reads TGTGCCAGCAGCGTTGTCGCTAGCGGGGGCTACACCGGGGAGCTGTTTTTT.

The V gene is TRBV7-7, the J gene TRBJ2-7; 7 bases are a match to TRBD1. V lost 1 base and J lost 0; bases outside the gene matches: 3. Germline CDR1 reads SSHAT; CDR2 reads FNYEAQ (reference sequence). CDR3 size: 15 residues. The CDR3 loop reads CASSLEQGSSYEQYF. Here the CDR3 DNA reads TGTGCCAGCAGCTTAGAACAGGGGAGCTCCTACGAGCAGTACTTC.

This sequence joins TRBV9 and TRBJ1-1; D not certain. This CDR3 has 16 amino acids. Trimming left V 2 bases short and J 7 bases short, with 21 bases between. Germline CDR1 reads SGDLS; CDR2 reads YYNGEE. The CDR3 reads CASSVSGSFSLNEAFF. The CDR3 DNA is TGTGCCAGCAGCGTTTCTGGGAGTTTTAGCCTCAATGAAGCTTTCTTT.

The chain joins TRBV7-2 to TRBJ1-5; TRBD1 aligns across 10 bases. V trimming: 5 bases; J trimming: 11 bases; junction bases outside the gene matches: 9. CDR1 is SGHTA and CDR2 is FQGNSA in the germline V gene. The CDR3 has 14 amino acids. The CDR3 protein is CASSLTGGGVTQHF. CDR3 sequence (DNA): TGTGCCAGCAGCCTGACAGGGGGCGGGGTAACCCAGCATTTT.

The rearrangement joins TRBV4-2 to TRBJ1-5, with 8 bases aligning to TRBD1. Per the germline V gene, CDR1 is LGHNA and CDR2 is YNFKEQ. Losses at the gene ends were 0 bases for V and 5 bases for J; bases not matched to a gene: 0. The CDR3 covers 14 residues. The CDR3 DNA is TGTGCCAGCAGCCAAGACAGGGGGCATCAGCCCCAGCATTTT. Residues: CASSQDRGHQPQHF.

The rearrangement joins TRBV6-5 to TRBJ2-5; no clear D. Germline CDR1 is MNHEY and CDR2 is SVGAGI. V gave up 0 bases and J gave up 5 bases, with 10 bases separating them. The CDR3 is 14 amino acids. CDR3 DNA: TGTGCCAGCAGTTACTCGAGTTTCGGGGAGACCCAGTACTTC. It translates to CASSYSSFGETQYF.

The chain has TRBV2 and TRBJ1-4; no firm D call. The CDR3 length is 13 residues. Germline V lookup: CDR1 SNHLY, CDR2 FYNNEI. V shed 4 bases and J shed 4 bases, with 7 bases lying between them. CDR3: CASSAGYNEKLFF. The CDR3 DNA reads TGTGCCAGCAGTGCGGGATATAATGAAAAACTGTTTTTT.

The chain's CDR3 is CASRPNTGGELFF. The DNA of the CDR3 is TGCGCCAGCAGGCCAAACACGGGCGGGGAGCTGTTTTTT. The chain couples TRBV5-1 to TRBJ2-2; D is ambiguous. Germline V gene sequence: CDR1 SGHRS, CDR2 YFSETQ. The V gene lost 5 bases and the J gene lost 7 bases, with 12 bases spanning the gap. CDR3 length: 13 amino acids.

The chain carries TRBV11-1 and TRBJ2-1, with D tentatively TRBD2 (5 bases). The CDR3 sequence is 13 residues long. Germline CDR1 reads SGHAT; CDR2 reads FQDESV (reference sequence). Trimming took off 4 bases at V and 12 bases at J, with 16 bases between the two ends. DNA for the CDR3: TGTGCCAGCAGCTCGGGCCTAGCTGAGAGGCAGTTCTTC. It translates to CASSSGLAERQFF. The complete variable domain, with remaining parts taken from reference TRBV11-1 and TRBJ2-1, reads EAEVAQSPRYKITEKSQAVAFWCDPISGHATLYWYRQILGQGPELLVQFQDESVVDDSQLPKDRFSAERLKGVDSTLKIQPAELGDSAMYLCASSSGLAERQFFGPGTRLTVL.

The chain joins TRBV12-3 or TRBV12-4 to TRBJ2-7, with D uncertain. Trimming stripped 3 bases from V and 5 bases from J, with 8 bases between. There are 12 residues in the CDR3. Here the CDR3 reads CASSFLDNEQYF. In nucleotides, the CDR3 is TGTGCCAGCAGTTTCTTAGATAACGAGCAGTACTTC.

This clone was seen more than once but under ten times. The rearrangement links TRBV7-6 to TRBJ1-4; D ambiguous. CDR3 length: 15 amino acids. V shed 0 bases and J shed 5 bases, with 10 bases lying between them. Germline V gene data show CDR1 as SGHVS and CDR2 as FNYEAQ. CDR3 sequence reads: CASSLAFSGNEKLFF. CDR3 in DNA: TGTGCCAGCAGCTTAGCCTTTTCCGGGAATGAAAAACTGTTTTTT.

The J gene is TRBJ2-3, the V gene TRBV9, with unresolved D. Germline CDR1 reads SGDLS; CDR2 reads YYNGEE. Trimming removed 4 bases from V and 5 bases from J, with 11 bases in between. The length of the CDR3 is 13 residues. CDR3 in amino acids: CASSPSVGDTQYF. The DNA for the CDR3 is TGTGCCAGCAGCCCTTCGGTTGGAGATACGCAGTATTTT. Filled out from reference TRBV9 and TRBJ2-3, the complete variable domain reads DSGVTQTPKHLITATGQRVTLRCSPRSGDLSVYWYQQSLDQGLQFLIQYYNGEERAKGNILERFSAQQFPDLHSELNLSSLELGDSALYFCASSPSVGDTQYFGPGTRLTVL.

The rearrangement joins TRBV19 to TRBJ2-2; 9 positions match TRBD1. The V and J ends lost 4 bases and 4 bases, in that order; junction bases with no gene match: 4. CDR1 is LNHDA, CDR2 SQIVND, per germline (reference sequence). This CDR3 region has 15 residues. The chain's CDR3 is CASSRGTGFTGELFF. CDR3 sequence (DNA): TGTGCCAGTAGTAGGGGGACAGGGTTCACCGGGGAGCTGTTTTTT.

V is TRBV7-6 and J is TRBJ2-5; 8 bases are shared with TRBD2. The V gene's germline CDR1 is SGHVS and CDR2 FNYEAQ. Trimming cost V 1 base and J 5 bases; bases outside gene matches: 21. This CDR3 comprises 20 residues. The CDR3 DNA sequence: TGTGCCAGCAGCTTAGGCCGCCAACGGGGGGGGGCCCGTATTTTGGAGACCCAGTACTTC. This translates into CASSLGRQRGGARILETQYF. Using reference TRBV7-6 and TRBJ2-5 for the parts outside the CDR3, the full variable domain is GAGVSQSPRYKVTKRGQDVALRCDPISGHVSLYWYRQALGQGPEFLTYFNYEAQQDKSGLPNDRFSAERPEGSISTLTIQRTEQRDSAMYRCASSLGRQRGGARILETQYFGPGTRLLVL.

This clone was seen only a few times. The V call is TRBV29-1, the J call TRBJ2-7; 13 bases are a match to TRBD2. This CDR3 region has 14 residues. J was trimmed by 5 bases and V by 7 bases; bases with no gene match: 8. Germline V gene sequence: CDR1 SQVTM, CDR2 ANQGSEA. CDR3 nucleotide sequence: TGCAGCGCACAGGGACTAGCGGGGAGGCACGAGCAGTACTTC. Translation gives CSAQGLAGRHEQYF.

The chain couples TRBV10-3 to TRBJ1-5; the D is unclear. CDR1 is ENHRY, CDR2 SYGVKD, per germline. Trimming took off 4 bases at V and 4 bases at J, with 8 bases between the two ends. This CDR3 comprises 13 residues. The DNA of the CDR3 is TGTGCCATCAGTGGGGGAGAGAATCAGCCCCAGCATTTT. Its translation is CAISGGENQPQHF.

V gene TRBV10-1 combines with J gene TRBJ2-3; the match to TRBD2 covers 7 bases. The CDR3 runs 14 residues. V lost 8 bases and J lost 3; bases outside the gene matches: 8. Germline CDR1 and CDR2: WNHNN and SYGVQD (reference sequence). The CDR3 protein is CASGTRGITDTQYF. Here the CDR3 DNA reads TGCGCCAGCGGAACGCGGGGGATAACAGATACGCAGTATTTT.